A selection of T cell receptor beta chains follows, all from one sample in a study of control samples from healthy donors and cancer patients. Data came from immunoSEQ multiplex PCR; TCRdb stores just in-frame clones and leaves some out. The table has about 120,000 clones, more than 75% seen once. Sequencing was carried out using blood. These TCRs come from a man between 35 and 55 years old in good health. Both conserved end residues are part of each CDR3. The D gene is left open where the match is weak. The size field is filled for only some rows; it gives once, few, many or a size class.

CDR3aa	CDR3nt	d_gene	abundance	j_gene	v_gene
CSAWDTEAFF	TGCAGTGCCTGGGACACTGAAGCTTTCTTT	-	-	TRBJ1-1	TRBV20-1
CASSLGRNQETQYF	TGCGCCAGCAGCTTGGGCAGGAACCAAGAGACCCAGTACTTC	-	-	TRBJ2-5	TRBV5-1
CASSQRTSGGLNTGELFF	TGTGCCAGCAGCCAAAGGACTAGCGGGGGGTTAAACACCGGGGAGCTGTTTTTT	TRBD2	-	TRBJ2-2	TRBV7-6
CASSLGQAGYGYTF	TGCGCCAGCAGCTTGGGTCAGGCGGGGTATGGCTACACCTTC	-	-	TRBJ1-2	TRBV5-1
CASSLLHRNTEAFF	TGTGCCAGCAGCCTCCTCCACAGGAACACTGAAGCTTTCTTT	-	-	TRBJ1-1	TRBV11-3
CASSEQIPGLAGSETQYF	TGTGCCAGCAGTGAGCAGATTCCGGGACTAGCGGGGAGTGAGACCCAGTACTTC	TRBD2	-	TRBJ2-5	TRBV2
CASSLDLGRLRGNTIYF	TGTGCCAGCAGCTTGGATCTAGGGCGGTTACGTGGAAACACCATATATTTT	-	-	TRBJ1-3	TRBV5-6
CASSSRGQLSGANVLTF	TGTGCCAGCAGCTCCAGGGGACAACTCTCTGGGGCCAACGTCCTGACTTTC	-	-	TRBJ2-6	TRBV9
CATSDSGDYQPQHF	TGTGCCACCAGTGATTCTGGGGACTATCAGCCCCAGCATTTT	-	once	TRBJ1-5	TRBV24-1
CASSLRQGGNVAFF	TGTGCCAGCAGTCTTCGACAAGGGGGCAACGTAGCTTTCTTT	TRBD1	-	TRBJ1-1	TRBV6-6
CSVVGSPEQETQYF	TGCAGCGTTGTAGGGTCACCCGAACAAGAGACCCAGTACTTC	-	-	TRBJ2-5	TRBV29-1
CASSMSRDRVNTIYF	TGTGCCAGCTCAATGTCCCGGGACAGGGTGAACACCATATATTTT	TRBD1	once	TRBJ1-3	TRBV18
CASSGVGQYEQFF	TGTGCCAGCAGTGGTGTTGGGCAGTACGAGCAGTTCTTC	-	few	TRBJ2-1	TRBV2
CASGYSSYNEQFF	TGTGCCAGCGGGTACAGCTCCTACAATGAGCAGTTCTTC	-	-	TRBJ2-1	TRBV7-2
CASSEGGGTDTQYF	TGTGCCAGCAGTGAAGGAGGGGGGACCGATACGCAGTATTTT	-	few	TRBJ2-3	TRBV2
CASSFGAGHPYNEQFF	TGTGCCAGCAGCTTCGGGGCAGGCCATCCCTACAATGAGCAGTTCTTC	-	-	TRBJ2-1	TRBV7-9
CASRHRDYTDTQYF	TGTGCCAGCAGGCACCGGGACTACACAGATACGCAGTATTTT	TRBD2	-	TRBJ2-3	TRBV6-5
CATRGTGTGELFF	TGTGCCACCAGGGGGACAGGGACCGGGGAGCTGTTTTTT	TRBD1	-	TRBJ2-2	TRBV24-1
CASSQTGTGSYNEQFF	TGCGCCAGCAGCCAAACCGGGACCGGCTCCTACAATGAGCAGTTCTTC	-	-	TRBJ2-1	TRBV4-1
CASSPARSDGAIWTEAFF	TGTGCCAGCAGCCCAGCACGTTCGGACGGGGCTATTTGGACTGAAGCTTTCTTT	-	-	TRBJ1-1	TRBV3-1/TRBV3-2
CASSRLAGAGETQYF	TGTGCCAGCAGCCGTCTAGCGGGGGCAGGAGAGACCCAGTACTTC	TRBD2	-	TRBJ2-5	TRBV3-1/TRBV3-2
CASSLVVGGANTEAFF	TGCGCCAGCAGCTTGGTGGTAGGTGGGGCGAACACTGAAGCTTTCTTT	-	-	TRBJ1-1	TRBV5-1
CASSLVGQLATEAFF	TGCGCCAGCAGCTTGGTGGGACAGCTGGCCACTGAAGCTTTCTTT	TRBD1	-	TRBJ1-1	TRBV5-1
CASSLSGLSRLFF	TGCGCCAGCAGCTTGTCCGGCCTGAGCAGACTGTTTTTT	-	-	TRBJ1-4	TRBV5-1
CASSLGTGVTDTQYF	TGCGCCAGCAGCTTGGGGACAGGGGTAACAGATACGCAGTATTTT	TRBD1	-	TRBJ2-3	TRBV5-1
CASSQRDRVSEQYF	TGCGCCAGCAGCCAACGGGACAGGGTATCCGAGCAGTACTTC	TRBD1	-	TRBJ2-7	TRBV4-3
CASAPELSYEQYF	TGTGCTAGTGCCCCCGAGCTGTCCTACGAGCAGTACTTC	-	few	TRBJ2-7	TRBV12-5
CASSQARVGRVYSYTF	TGTGCCAGCAGCCAAGCGAGGGTGGGCAGGGTGTATAGCTACACCTTC	-	-	TRBJ1-2	TRBV14
CASSQGVYSNQPQHF	TGCGCCAGCAGCCAAGGGGTTTATAGCAATCAGCCCCAGCATTTT	-	-	TRBJ1-5	TRBV4-3
CASSLRSSGNTIYF	TGTGCCAGCAGCTTAAGGAGCTCTGGAAACACCATATATTTT	-	-	TRBJ1-3	TRBV7-9
CAWSLTLDQPQHF	TGTGCCTGGAGTCTAACCTTGGATCAGCCCCAGCATTTT	-	-	TRBJ1-5	TRBV30
CSASDPTGNEQFF	TGCAGTGCTAGTGACCCCACGGGCAATGAGCAGTTCTTC	-	-	TRBJ2-1	TRBV20-1
CSAPDHNEQFF	TGCAGTGCCCCGGACCACAATGAGCAGTTCTTC	-	-	TRBJ2-1	TRBV20-1
CASSPPTGELFF	TGTGCCAGCAGCCCACCCACCGGGGAGCTGTTTTTT	-	-	TRBJ2-2	TRBV9
CASSDWTSGTVARETQYF	TGTGCCAGCAGTGATTGGACCTCTGGGACCGTGGCGAGAGAGACCCAGTACTTC	-	-	TRBJ2-5	TRBV6-1
CASSQDGEASGGASYEQYF	TGCGCCAGCAGCCAAGATGGGGAGGCTAGCGGGGGGGCGTCCTACGAGCAGTACTTC	TRBD2	once	TRBJ2-7	TRBV4-1
CASNRGEVNTGELFF	TGTGCCAGCAATCGAGGGGAGGTGAACACCGGGGAGCTGTTTTTT	-	-	TRBJ2-2	TRBV11-1
CASSDYRDPAEQYF	TGTGCCAGCAGCGACTACCGGGACCCCGCGGAGCAGTACTTC	-	once	TRBJ2-7	TRBV7-2
CASSQDQITVPYEQYF	TGTGCCAGCAGCCAAGATCAGATCACGGTGCCCTACGAGCAGTACTTC	-	-	TRBJ2-7	TRBV3-1/TRBV3-2